This TCR beta chain is from a study of T-cell reconstitution after alpha-beta-depleted transplantation in children. About this clonotype itself: Its antigen is unknown.

With 0 bases clipped from V and 8 bases from J, the junction kept 2 bases outside the gene matches. The CDR3 sequence is 13 residues long. From germline, CDR1 is SGDLS and CDR2 YYNGEE. Study observations and caveats: At around two months after transplant, the alpha-beta T cells were reportedly derived from several hundred expanded clones that came from non-depleted graft cells. Several patients had high TCRbeta diversity at day 60; it came from surviving recipient T cells and thymic progenitors.

Unique molecular identifiers were incorporated into the prepared TCRbeta library. From the PCR reads, TCRdb called clonotypes with MiXCR, one entry per CDR3 protein. Seen here are about 200,000 distinct CDR3 sequences, 6.3% observed once, and the top ten hold about 4.3%. Sequenced material: PBMCs, taken before TCRalphabeta/CD19-depleted stem cell transplant. This TCR derives from a girl under two years old with combined immunodeficiency, due to receive a stem cell transplant. The chain combines TRBV9 with TRBJ2-4, with 7 positions matching TRBD2. The CDR3 region has the DNA TGTGCCAGCAGCGTAGGCGGGGGAGACATTCAGTACTTC. Its protein is CASSVGGGDIQYF.